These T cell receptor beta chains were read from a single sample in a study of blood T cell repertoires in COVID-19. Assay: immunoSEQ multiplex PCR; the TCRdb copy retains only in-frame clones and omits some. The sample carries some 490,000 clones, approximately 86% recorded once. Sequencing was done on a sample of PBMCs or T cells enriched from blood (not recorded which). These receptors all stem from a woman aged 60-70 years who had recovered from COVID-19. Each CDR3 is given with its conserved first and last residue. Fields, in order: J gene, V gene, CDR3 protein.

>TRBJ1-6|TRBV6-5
CASSYSTSSYNSPLHF
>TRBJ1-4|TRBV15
CATSRTGDRGGGKLFF
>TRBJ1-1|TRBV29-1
CSVERGLRVNTEAFF
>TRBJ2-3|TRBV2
CAGKRGSSTDTQYF
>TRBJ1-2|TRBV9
CASSVESGGLPHGYTF
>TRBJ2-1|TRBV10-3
CAITRTGGIDEQFF
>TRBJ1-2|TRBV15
CATSRPGQGNYGYTF
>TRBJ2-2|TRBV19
CASSTQRGGTGELFF
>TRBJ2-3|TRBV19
CASSGRLAGVTTDTQYF
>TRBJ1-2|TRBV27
CASSSSGQGSYGYTF
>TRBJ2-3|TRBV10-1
CASSETSPDTQYF
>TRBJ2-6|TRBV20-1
CSASYGTSSGANVLTF
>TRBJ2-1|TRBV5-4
CASSMDRLGEQFF
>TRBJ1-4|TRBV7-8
CASSLGRGREKLFF
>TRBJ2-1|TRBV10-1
CASSPDRGPYNEQFF
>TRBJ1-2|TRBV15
CATSREKPSQIAYGYTF
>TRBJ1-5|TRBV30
CAWSLVRSNQPQHF